Presented here are 6 T cell receptor beta chains from one specimen sequenced in a study of cytomegalovirus exposure and HLA in healthy donors. The PCR contained 60 Vbeta and 13 Jbeta primers. The assay was immunoSEQ multiplex PCR, and TCRdb's table has in-frame clones only and misses some. The sample's table shows 150,000 or so clones. Input material: PBMCs. The receptors come from a woman aged 40 to 50 in good health and CMV-seropositive.

This chain uses TRBV27 with TRBJ2-1; D possibly corresponds to TRBD2 (6 bases). The CDR3 is 17 amino acids. Germline CDR1 is MNHEY and CDR2 is SMNVEV (reference sequence). V dropped 7 bases and J dropped 0 bases, with 19 bases sitting between them. The CDR3: CASTRLVVGGSYNEQFF. CDR3 DNA: TGTGCCAGCACGAGGTTGGTTGTGGGGGGCTCCTACAATGAGCAGTTCTTC.

The chain links TRBV18 to TRBJ2-7; 13 nucleotides align to TRBD2. The V gene's germline CDR1 is KGHSH and CDR2 LQKENI. The CDR3 length is 15 residues. With 2 bases clipped from V and 7 bases from J, the junction kept 5 bases outside the gene matches. The CDR3, as DNA: TGTGCCAGCTCACCAGGACTAGCGGGAGCGGGGGAGCAGTACTTC. It translates to CASSPGLAGAGEQYF.

The CDR3 here is CASSSPGLAAATGELFF. CDR3 DNA sequence: TGTGCCAGCAGTTCGCCGGGACTAGCGGCTGCCACCGGGGAGCTGTTTTTT. The genes are TRBV27 and TRBJ2-2; 11 bases map to TRBD2. V lost 4 bases to trimming and J lost 4 bases; unmatched junction nucleotides: 8. Germline CDR1 is MNHEY and CDR2 is SMNVEV (reference sequence). The CDR3 is made up of 17 amino acids.

The chain has TRBV27 and TRBJ1-4; 10 bases match TRBD1. Germline CDR1 and CDR2: MNHEY and SMNVEV (reference sequence). Trimming at V came to 2 bases and at J to 8 bases, leaving 8 bases not matched to a gene. CDR3 length equals 16 residues. CDR3 loop: CASSLQVGTGVEKLFF. CDR3 DNA sequence: TGTGCCAGCAGTTTACAAGTAGGGACAGGGGTGGAAAAACTGTTTTTT.

The rearrangement uses TRBV11-1 and TRBJ2-7; possible D gene TRBD2, 5 bases. Looked up from germline, CDR1 is SGHAT and CDR2 is FQDESV (reference sequence). With 4 bases removed from V and 7 bases from J, the gap between germline ends came to 14 bases. The CDR3 has 13 amino acids. The DNA of the CDR3 is TGTGCCAGCAGCTCCTTTAGGGAGTGGGAGCAGTACTTC. It translates to CASSSFREWEQYF.

The chain is built from TRBV6-5 and TRBJ2-7; a weak D match, TRBD1 (6 bases). Germline lookup yields CDR1 MNHEY and CDR2 SVGAGI. The ends were cut back, 5 bases at V and 4 bases at J, with 15 bases in the middle. The CDR3 has 14 residues. The CDR3 protein is CASSIGQFRYEQYF. The DNA for the CDR3 is TGTGCCAGCAGTATTGGACAGTTCCGATACGAGCAGTACTTC.